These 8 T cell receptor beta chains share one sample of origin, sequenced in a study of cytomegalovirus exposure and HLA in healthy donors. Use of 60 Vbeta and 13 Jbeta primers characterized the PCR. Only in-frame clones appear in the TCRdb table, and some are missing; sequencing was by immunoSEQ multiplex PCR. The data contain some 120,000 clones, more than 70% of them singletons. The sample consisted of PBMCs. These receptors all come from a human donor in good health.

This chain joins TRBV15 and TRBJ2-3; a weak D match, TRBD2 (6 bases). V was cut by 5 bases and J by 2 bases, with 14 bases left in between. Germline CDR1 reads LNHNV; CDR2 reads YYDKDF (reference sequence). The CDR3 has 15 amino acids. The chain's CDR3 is CATSGALATTDTQYF. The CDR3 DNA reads TGTGCCACCAGCGGCGCTCTAGCGACCACAGATACGCAGTATTTT.

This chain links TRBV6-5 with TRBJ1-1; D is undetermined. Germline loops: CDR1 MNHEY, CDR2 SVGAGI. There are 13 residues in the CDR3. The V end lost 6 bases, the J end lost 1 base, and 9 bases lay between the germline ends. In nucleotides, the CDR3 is TGTGCCAGCAGCATGGACTGGAACACTGAAGCTTTCTTT. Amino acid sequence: CASSMDWNTEAFF.

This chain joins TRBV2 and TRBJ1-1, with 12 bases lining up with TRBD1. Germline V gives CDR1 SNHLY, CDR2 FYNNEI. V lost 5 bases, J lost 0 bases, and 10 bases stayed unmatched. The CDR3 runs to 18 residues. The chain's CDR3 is CASSTTGQGASMNTEAFF. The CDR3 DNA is TGTGCCAGCAGTACTACGGGACAGGGGGCGTCAATGAACACTGAAGCTTTCTTT.

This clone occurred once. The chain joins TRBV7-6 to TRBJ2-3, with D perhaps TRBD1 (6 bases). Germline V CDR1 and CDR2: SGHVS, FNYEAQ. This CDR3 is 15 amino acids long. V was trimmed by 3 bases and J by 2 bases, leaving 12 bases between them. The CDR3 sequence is CASSLTGHATDTQYF. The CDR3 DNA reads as TGTGCCAGCAGCTTGACGGGACATGCCACAGATACGCAGTATTTT.

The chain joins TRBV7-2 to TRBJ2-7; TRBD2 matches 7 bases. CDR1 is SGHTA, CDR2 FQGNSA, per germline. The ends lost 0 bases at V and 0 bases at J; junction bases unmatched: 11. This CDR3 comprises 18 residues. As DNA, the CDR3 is TGTGCCAGCAGCTTAGCTGGCTCCGGGACTACGACCTCCTACGAGCAGTACTTC. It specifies CASSLAGSGTTTSYEQYF.

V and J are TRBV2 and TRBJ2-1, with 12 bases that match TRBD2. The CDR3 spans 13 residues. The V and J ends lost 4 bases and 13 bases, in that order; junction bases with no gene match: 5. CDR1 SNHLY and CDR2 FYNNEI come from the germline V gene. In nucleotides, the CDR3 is TGTGCCAGCAGTGGACTAGCGGGGGCCGGACAGTTCTTC. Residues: CASSGLAGAGQFF.

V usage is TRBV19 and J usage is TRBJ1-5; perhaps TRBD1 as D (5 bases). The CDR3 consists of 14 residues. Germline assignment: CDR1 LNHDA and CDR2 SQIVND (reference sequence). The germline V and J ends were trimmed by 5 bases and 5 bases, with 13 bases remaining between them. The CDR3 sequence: CASSLRGGDQPQHF. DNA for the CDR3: TGTGCCAGTAGTCTCCGCGGGGGGGATCAGCCCCAGCATTTT. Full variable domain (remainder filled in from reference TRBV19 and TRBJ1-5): DGGITQSPKYLFRKEGQNVTLSCEQNLNHDAMYWYRQDPGQGLRLIYYSQIVNDFQKGDIAEGYSVSREKKESFPLTVTSAQKNPTAFYLCASSLRGGDQPQHFGDGTRLSIL.

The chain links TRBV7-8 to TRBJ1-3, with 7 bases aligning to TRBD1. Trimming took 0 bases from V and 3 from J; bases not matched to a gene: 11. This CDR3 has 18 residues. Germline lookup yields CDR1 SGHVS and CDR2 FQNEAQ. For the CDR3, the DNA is TGTGCCAGCAGCTTAGCGATATTCAGGGGGATGAGTGGAAACACCATATATTTT. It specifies CASSLAIFRGMSGNTIYF.